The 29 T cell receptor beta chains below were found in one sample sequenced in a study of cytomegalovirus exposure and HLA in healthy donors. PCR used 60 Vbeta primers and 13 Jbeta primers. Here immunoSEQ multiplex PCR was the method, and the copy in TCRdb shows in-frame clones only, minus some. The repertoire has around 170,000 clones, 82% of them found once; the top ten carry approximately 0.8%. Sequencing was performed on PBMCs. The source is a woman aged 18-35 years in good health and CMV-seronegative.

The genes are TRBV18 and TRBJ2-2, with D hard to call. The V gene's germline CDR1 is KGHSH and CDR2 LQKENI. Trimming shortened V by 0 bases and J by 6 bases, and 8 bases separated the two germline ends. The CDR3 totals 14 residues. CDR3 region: CASSPPSLAGELFF. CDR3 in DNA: TGTGCCAGCTCACCACCCAGTCTCGCCGGGGAGCTGTTTTTT. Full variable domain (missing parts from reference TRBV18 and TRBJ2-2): NAGVMQNPRHLVRRRGQEARLRCSPMKGHSHVYWYRQLPEEGLKFMVYLQKENIIDESGMPKERFSAEFPKEGPSILRIQQVVRGDSAAYFCASSPPSLAGELFFGEGSRLTVL.

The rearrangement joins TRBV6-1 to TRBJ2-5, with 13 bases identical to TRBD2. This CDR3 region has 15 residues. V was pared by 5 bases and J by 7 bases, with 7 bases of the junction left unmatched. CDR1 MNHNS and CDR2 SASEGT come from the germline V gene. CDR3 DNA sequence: TGTGCCAGCAGTTGGACTAGCGGGAGCCAGCCGACCCAGTACTTC. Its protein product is CASSWTSGSQPTQYF.

CDR3 nucleotide sequence: TGTGCCAGCAGCCCTCTAGAATGGAACGGCGGGGAGCTGTTTTTT. Protein sequence: CASSPLEWNGGELFF. The chain couples TRBV6-6 to TRBJ2-2, with D hard to call. The CDR3 covers 15 residues. Germline CDR1 and CDR2: MNHNY and SVGAGI (reference sequence). Trimming pared 6 bases from V and 7 bases from J, leaving 18 bases between.

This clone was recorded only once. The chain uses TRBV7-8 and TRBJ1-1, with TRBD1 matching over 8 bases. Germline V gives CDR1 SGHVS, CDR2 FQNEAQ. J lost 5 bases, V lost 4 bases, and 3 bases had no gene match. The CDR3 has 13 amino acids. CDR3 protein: CASSSDRATEAFF. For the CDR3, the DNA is TGTGCCAGCAGCTCGGACAGGGCGACTGAAGCTTTCTTT.

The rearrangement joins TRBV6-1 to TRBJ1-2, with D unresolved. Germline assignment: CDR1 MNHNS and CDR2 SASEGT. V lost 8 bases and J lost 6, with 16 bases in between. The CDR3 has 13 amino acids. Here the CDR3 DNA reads TGTGCCAGCTCTCCTTCGGTATCGGATGGCTACACCTTC. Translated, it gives CASSPSVSDGYTF.

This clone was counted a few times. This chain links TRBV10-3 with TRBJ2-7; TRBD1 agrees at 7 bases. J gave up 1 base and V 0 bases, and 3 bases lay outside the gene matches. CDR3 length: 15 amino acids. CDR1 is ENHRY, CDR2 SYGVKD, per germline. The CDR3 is CAISESWGQSYEQYF. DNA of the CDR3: TGTGCCATCAGTGAGTCGTGGGGACAGTCCTACGAGCAGTACTTC.

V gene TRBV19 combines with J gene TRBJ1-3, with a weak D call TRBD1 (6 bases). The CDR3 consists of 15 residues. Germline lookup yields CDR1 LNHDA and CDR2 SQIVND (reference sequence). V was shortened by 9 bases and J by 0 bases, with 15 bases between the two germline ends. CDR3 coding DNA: TGTGCCAGCCTCAGGACAGCCAACTCTGGAAACACCATATATTTT. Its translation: CASLRTANSGNTIYF.

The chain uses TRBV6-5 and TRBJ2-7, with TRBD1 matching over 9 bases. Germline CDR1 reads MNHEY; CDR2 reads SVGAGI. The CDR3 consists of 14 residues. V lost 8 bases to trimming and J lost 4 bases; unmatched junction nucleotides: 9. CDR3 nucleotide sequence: TGTGCCAGCCGTCGCGGACAGGGGAATTACGAGCAGTACTTC. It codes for CASRRGQGNYEQYF.

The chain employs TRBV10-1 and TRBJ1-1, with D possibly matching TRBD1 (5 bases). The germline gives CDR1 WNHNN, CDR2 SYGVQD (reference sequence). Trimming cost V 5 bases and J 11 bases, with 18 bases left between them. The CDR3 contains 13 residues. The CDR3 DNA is TGCGCCAGCAGTTCCCCAGGGTACAAGTCGGCTTTCTTT. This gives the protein CASSSPGYKSAFF.

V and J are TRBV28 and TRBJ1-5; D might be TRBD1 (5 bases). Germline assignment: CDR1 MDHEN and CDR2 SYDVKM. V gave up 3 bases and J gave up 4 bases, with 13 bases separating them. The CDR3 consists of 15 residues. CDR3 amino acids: CASSFFAGQNQPQHF. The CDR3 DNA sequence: TGTGCCAGCAGTTTCTTCGCAGGGCAGAATCAGCCCCAGCATTTT.

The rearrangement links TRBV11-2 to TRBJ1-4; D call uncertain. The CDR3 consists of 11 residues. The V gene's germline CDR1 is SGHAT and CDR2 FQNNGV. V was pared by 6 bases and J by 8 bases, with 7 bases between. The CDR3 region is CASSQEEKLFF. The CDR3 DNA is TGTGCCAGCAGTCAGGAAGAAAAACTGTTTTTT.

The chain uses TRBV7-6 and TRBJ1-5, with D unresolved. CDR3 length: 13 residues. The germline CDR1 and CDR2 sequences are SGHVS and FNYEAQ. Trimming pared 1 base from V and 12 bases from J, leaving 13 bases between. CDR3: CASSLDLLPLQHF. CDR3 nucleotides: TGTGCCAGCAGCTTAGATCTACTCCCACTCCAGCATTTT.

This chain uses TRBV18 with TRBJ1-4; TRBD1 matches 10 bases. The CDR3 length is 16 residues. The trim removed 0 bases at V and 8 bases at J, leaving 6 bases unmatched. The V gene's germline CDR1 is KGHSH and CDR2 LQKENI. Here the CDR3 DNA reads TGTGCCAGCTCACCACCGGGACAGGGGCCGGGGGAAAAACTGTTTTTT. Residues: CASSPPGQGPGEKLFF.

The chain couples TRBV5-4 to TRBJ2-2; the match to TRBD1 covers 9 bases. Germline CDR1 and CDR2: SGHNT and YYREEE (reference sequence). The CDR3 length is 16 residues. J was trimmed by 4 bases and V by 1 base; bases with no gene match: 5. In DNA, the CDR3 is TGTGCCAGCAGCTTGCCCTGGACAGGGGTCACCGGGGAGCTGTTTTTT. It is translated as CASSLPWTGVTGELFF.

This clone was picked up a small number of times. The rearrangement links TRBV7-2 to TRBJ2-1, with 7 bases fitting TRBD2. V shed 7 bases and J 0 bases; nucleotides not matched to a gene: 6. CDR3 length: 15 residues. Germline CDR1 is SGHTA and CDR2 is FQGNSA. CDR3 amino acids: CASTLSGISYNEQFF. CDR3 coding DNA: TGTGCCAGCACGCTAAGCGGGATCTCCTACAATGAGCAGTTCTTC.

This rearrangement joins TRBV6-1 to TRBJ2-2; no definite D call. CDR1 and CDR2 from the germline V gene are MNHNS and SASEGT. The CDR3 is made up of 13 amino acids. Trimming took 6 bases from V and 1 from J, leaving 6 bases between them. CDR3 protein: CASRALNTGELFF. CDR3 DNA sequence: TGTGCCAGCAGGGCCCTGAACACCGGGGAGCTGTTTTTT.

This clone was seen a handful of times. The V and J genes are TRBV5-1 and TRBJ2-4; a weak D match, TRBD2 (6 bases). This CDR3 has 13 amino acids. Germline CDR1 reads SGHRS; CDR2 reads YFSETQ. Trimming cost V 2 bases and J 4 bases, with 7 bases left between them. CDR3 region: CASSFGGKNIQYF. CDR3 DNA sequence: TGCGCCAGCAGCTTTGGGGGGAAAAACATTCAGTACTTC.

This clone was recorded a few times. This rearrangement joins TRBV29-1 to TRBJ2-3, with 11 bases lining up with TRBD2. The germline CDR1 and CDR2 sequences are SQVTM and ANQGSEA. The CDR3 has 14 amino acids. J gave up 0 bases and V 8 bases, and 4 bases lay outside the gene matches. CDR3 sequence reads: CSSRTSGSTDTQYF. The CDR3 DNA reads TGCAGCTCACGGACTAGCGGGAGCACAGATACGCAGTATTTT.

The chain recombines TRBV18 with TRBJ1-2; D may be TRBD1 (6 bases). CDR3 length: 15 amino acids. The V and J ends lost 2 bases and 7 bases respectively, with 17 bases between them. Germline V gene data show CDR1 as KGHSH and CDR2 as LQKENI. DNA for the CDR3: TGTGCCAGCTCACCAGAGACCGGGACAACTGGTGGCTACACCTTC. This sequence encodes CASSPETGTTGGYTF.

The CDR3 region has the DNA TGTGCCAGCAGTACCGGGACAGGGGGTTGGGGCAATCAGCCCCAGCATTTT. Protein: CASSTGTGGWGNQPQHF. The rearrangement links TRBV7-8 to TRBJ1-5, with 11 bases matching TRBD1. CDR1 is SGHVS and CDR2 is FQNEAQ in the germline V gene. Unmatched junction bases numbered 9, after V lost 6 bases and J lost 2 bases. The CDR3 length is 17 residues.

The CDR3 bases are TGCGCCAGCAGCTTCCGCGCGACTAGCGGGTATCCCTACGAGCAGTACTTC. This translates into CASSFRATSGYPYEQYF. The rearrangement links TRBV5-1 to TRBJ2-7; 10 bases match TRBD2. Germline CDR1 reads SGHRS; CDR2 reads YFSETQ. This CDR3 has 17 residues. The junction had 10 bases not matched to a gene; V was cut back by 2 bases and J by 2 bases. The complete variable domain, with remaining parts taken from reference TRBV5-1 and TRBJ2-7, reads KAGVTQTPRYLIKTRGQQVTLSCSPISGHRSVSWYQQTPGQGLQFLFEYFSETQRNKGNFPGRFSGRQFSNSRSEMNVSTLELGDSALYLCASSFRATSGYPYEQYFGPGTRLTVT.

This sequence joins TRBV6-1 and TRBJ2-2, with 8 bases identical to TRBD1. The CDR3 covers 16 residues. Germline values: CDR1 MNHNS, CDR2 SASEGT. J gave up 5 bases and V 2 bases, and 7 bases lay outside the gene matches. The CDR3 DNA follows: TGTGCCAGCAGTGAAAGAGACAGGGGTGGAACCGGGGAGCTGTTTTTT. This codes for CASSERDRGGTGELFF.

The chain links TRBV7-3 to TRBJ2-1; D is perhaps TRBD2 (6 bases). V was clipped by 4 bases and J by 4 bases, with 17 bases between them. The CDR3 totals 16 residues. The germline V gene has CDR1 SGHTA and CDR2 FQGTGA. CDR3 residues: CASSSFSGGMYNEQFF. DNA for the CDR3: TGTGCCAGCAGCTCTTTCAGCGGAGGGATGTACAATGAGCAGTTCTTC.

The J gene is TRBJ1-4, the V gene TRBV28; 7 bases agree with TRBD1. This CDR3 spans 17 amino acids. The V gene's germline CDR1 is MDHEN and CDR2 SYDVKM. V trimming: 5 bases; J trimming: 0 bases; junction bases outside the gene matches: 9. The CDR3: CASSGDDRATTNEKLFF. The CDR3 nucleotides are TGTGCCAGCAGTGGAGACGACAGGGCCACAACTAATGAAAAACTGTTTTTT.

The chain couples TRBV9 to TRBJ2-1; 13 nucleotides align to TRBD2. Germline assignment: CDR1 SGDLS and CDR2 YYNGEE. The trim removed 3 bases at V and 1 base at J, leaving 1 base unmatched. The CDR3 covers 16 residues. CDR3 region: CASSAGLAGSYNEQFF. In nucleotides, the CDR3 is TGTGCCAGCAGCGCGGGACTAGCGGGATCCTACAATGAGCAGTTCTTC.

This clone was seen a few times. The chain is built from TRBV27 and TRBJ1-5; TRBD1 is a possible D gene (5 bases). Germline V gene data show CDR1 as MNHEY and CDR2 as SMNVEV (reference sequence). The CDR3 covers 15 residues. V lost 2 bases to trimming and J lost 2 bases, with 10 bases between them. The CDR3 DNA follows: TGTGCCAGCAGTTTAATTTTAGGGGGCAATCAGCCCCAGCATTTT. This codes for CASSLILGGNQPQHF.

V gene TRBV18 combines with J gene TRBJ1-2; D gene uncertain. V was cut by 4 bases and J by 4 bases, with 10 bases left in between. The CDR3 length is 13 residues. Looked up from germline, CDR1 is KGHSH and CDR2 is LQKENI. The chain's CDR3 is CASSLDTSYGYTF. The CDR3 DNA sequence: TGTGCCAGCTCACTCGACACGTCCTATGGCTACACCTTC.

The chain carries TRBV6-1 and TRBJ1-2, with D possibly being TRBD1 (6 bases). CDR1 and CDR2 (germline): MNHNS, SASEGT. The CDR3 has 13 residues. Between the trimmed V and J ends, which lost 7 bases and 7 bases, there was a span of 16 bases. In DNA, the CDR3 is TGTGCCAGCACCCCCCGACAGGTTTTTGGCTACACCTTC. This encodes CASTPRQVFGYTF.

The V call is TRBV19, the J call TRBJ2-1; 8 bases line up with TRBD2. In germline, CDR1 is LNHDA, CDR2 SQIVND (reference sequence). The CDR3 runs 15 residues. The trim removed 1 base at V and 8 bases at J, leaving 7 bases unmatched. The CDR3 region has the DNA TGTGCCAGTAGTATAGTGAGCGGGAGCGTCTATGAGCAGTTCTTC. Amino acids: CASSIVSGSVYEQFF.